This T cell receptor beta chain was identified during a study of control samples from healthy donors and cancer patients. Germline loops: CDR1 MNHEY, CDR2 SMNVEV (reference sequence). The germline V and J ends were trimmed by 7 bases and 6 bases, with 18 bases remaining between them. This CDR3 spans 14 amino acids. Produced via immunoSEQ multiplex PCR; TCRdb's table is partial and in-frame only. The sample data list under 200,000 clones. V usage is TRBV27 and J usage is TRBJ1-2; possible D gene TRBD1, 6 bases. Material for sequencing was blood. This TCR was recovered from a young woman in good health. CDR3 loop: CASTQPGQMDGYTF. The CDR3 DNA reads as TGTGCCAGCACCCAACCCGGACAGATGGATGGCTACACCTTC.